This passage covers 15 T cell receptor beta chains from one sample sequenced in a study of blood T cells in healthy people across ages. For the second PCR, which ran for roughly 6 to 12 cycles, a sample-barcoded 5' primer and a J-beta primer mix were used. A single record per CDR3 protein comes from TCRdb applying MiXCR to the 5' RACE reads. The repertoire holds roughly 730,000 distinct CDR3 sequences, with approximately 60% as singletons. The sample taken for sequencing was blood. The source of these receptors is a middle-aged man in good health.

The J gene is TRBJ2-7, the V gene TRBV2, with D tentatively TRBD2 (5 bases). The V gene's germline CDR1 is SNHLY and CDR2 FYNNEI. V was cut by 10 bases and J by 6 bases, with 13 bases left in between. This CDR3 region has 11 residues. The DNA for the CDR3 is TGTGCCACCACACGGGGTACCGAGCAGTACTTC. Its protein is CATTRGTEQYF.

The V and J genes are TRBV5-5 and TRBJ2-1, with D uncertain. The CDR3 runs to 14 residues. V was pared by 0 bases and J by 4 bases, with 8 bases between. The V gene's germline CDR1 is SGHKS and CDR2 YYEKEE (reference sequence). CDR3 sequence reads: CASSLDSIYNEQFF. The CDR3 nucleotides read TGTGCCAGCAGCTTGGACAGTATATACAATGAGCAGTTCTTC.

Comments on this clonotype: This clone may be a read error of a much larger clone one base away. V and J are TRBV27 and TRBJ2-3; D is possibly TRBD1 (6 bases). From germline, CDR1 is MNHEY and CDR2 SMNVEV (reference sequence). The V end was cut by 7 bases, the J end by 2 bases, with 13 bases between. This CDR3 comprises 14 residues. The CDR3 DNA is TGTGCCAGCAATTGGCAGGGGTACACAGATACGCAGTATTTT. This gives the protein CASNWQGYTDTQYF.

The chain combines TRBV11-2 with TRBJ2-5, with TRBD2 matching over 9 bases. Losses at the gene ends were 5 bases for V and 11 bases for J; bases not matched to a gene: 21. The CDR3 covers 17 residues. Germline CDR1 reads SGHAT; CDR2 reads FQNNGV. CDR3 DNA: TGTGCCAGCAGCCAACAAGCGGGAGGACACCTACGAATGGAGCAGTACTTC. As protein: CASSQQAGGHLRMEQYF. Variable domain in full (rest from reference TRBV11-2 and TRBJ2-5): EAGVAQSPRYKIIEKRQSVAFWCNPISGHATLYWYQQILGQGPKLLIQFQNNGVVDDSQLPKDRFSAERLKGVDSTLKIQPAKLEDSAVYLCASSQQAGGHLRMEQYFGPGTRLLVL.

CDR3 sequence reads: CASSLALRGEQFF. The CDR3 coding sequence is TGTGCCAGCAGTTTAGCCCTTCGCGGTGAGCAGTTCTTC. V usage is TRBV12-3 or TRBV12-4 and J usage is TRBJ2-1; D not certain. The CDR3 length is 13 residues. V was pared by 0 bases and J by 9 bases, with 9 bases between.

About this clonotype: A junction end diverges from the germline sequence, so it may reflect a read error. The CDR3 is CASGPEEEIGTDTQYF. The CDR3 DNA follows: TGTGCCAGCGGCCCCGAGGAGGAGATAGGCACAGACACGCAGTATTTT. This chain links TRBV12-3 or TRBV12-4 with TRBJ2-3; TRBD2 is a possible D gene (5 bases). The CDR3 covers 16 residues.

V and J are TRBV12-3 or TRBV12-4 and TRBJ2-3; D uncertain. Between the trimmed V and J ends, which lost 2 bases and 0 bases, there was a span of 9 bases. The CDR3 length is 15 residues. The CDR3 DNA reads TGTGCCAGCAGTTTATGGGCAGATAGCACAGATACGCAGTATTTT. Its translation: CASSLWADSTDTQYF.

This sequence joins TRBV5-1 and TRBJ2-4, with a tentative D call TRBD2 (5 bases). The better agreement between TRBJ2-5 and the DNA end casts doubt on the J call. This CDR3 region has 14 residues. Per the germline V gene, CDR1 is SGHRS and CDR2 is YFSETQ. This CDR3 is CASSVALASETQYF. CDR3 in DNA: TGCGCCAGCAGCGTGGCCTTAGCGTCGGAGACCCAGTACTTC.

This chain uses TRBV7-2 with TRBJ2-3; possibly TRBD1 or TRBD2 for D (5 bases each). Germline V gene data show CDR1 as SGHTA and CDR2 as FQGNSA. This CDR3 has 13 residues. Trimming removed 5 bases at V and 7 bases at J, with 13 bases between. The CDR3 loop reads CASSPRGENTQYF. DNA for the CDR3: TGTGCCAGCAGCCCTCGGGGCGAAAATACGCAGTATTTT.

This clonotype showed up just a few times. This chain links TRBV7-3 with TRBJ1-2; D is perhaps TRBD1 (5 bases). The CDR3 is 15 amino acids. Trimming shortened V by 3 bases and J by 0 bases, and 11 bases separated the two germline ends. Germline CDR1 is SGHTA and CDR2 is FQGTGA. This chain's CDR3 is CASSFQGGPNYGYTF. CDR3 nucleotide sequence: TGTGCCAGCAGCTTCCAGGGCGGCCCTAACTATGGCTACACCTTC.

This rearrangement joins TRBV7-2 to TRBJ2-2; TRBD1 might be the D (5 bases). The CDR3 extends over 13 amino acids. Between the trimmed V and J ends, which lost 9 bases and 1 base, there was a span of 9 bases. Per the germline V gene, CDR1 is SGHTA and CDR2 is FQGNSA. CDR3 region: CASTDRNTGELFF. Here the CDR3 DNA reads TGTGCCAGTACAGACAGGAACACCGGGGAGCTGTTTTTT. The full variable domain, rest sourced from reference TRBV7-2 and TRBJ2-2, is GAGVSQSPSNKVTEKGKDVELRCDPISGHTALYWYRQSLGQGLEFLIYFQGNSAPDKSGLPSDRFSAERTGGSVSTLTIQRTQQEDSAVYLCASTDRNTGELFFGEGSRLTVL.

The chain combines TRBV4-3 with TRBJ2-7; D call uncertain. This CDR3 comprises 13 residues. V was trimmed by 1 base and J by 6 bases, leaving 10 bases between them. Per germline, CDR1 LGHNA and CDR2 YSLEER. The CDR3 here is CASSQALNSEQYF. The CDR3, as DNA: TGCGCCAGCAGCCAAGCTTTGAACTCCGAGCAGTACTTC.

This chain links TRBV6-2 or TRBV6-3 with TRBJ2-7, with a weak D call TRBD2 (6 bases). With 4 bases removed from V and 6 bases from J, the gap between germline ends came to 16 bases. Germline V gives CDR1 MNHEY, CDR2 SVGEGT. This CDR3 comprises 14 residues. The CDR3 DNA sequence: TGTGCCAGCAGTTGGAATAGGGAGGCCGGCGAGCAGTACTTC. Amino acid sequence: CASSWNREAGEQYF.

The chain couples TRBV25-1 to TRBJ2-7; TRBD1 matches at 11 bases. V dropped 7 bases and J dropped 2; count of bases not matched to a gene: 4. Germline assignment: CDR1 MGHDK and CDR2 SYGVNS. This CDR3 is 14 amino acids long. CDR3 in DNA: TGTGCCAGCACCGGGACAGGGGGACCCTACGAGCAGTACTTC. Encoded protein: CASTGTGGPYEQYF.

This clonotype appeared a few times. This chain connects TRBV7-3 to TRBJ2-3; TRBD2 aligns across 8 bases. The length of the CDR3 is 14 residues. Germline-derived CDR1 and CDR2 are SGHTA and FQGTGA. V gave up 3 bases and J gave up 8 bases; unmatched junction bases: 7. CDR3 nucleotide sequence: TGTGCCAGCAGCTTTGAAGCGGGAGTAGGTACGCAGTATTTT. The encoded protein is CASSFEAGVGTQYF.